Shown below are 5 T cell receptor beta chains from a single sample sequenced in a study of T-cell memory formation after mild COVID-19. TCRdb itself ran the 5' RACE reads through MiXCR, one entry per CDR3 protein. The data show approximately 200,000 distinct CDR3 sequences, roughly 17% seen once. The sequenced material came from PBMCs or a T cell subset sorted from them (not recorded which). These receptors originate from an adult woman who had mild COVID-19 (a few samples of this study predate the infection). Cell type and time point are not known.

This clonotype was seen more than once but under ten times. This rearrangement joins TRBV3-1 to TRBJ2-7, with a possible D match to TRBD2 (5 bases). The V gene lost 4 bases and the J gene lost 12 bases, with 19 bases spanning the gap. The CDR3 totals 13 residues. The germline V gene encodes CDR1 LGHDT and CDR2 YNNKEL (reference sequence). CDR3: CASSPAAGGGPYF. As DNA, the CDR3 is TGTGCCAGCAGCCCCGCGGCTGGCGGCGGGCCGTACTTC.

This clonotype was detected a few times. The gene calls are TRBV5-6 and TRBJ2-2; 8 bases align to TRBD1. CDR3 size: 15 residues. Germline V gene sequence: CDR1 SGHDT, CDR2 YYEEEE. J lost 0 bases, V lost 5 bases, and 3 bases had no gene match. CDR3 DNA: TGTGCCAGCAGTCGACAGGGGTCGAACACCGGGGAGCTGTTTTTT. This codes for CASSRQGSNTGELFF.

This clonotype was picked up a small number of times. V and J are TRBV2 and TRBJ2-5, with D hard to call. This CDR3 is built from 14 residues. From germline, CDR1 is SNHLY and CDR2 FYNNEI. Between the trimmed V and J ends, which lost 3 bases and 2 bases, there was a span of 10 bases. For the CDR3, the DNA is TGTGCCAGCAGTGAGTTAACCGTTCAAGAGACCCAGTACTTC. This sequence encodes CASSELTVQETQYF. The full variable domain, completed using reference TRBV2 and TRBJ2-5, is EPEVTQTPSHQVTQMGQEVILRCVPISNHLYFYWYRQILGQKVEFLVSFYNNEISEKSEIFDDQFSVERPDGSNFTLKIRSTKLEDSAMYFCASSELTVQETQYFGPGTRLLVL.

This clonotype was seen a handful of times. The chain employs TRBV4-2 and TRBJ2-1, with TRBD2 identical over 9 bases. Looked up from germline, CDR1 is LGHNA and CDR2 is YNFKEQ. The length of the CDR3 is 16 residues. With 1 base clipped from V and 7 bases from J, the junction kept 8 bases outside the gene matches. The CDR3 DNA follows: TGTGCCAGCAGCCAAGCAGCGGCGGGGGGGCAGAATGAGCAGTTCTTC. Protein sequence: CASSQAAAGGQNEQFF.

At least ten counts were recorded for this clonotype. This rearrangement joins TRBV7-2 to TRBJ2-7; the match to TRBD1 covers 9 bases. J gave up 4 bases and V 5 bases, and 9 bases lay outside the gene matches. This CDR3 spans 15 amino acids. From germline, CDR1 is SGHTA and CDR2 FQGNSA. This CDR3 is CASSPTAGQGYEQYF. The CDR3 coding sequence is TGTGCCAGCAGCCCTACCGCCGGACAGGGGTACGAGCAGTACTTC.